This TCR beta chain was recovered during a study of graft-versus-host responses after intestinal transplantation. Regarding the study as a whole: Circulating GvH clone levels at their peak were associated with HvG declines (early post-transplant). Patients who carried graft-donor T cell macrochimerism also had high graft-versus-host to host-versus-graft clonal ratios in their allografts.

Concerning this clone itself: Its antigen is not known.

CDR3 size: 16 residues. J lost 6 bases, V lost 4 bases, and 6 bases had no gene match. Germline V gene lookup returns CDR1 MNHEY and CDR2 SMNVEV (reference sequence). Produced via immunoSEQ multiplex PCR; TCRdb's table is partial and in-frame only. This sample yields under 95,000 clones, of which 70% to 90% are seen a single time; just under 2.5% belongs to the top ten. The rearrangement joins TRBV27 to TRBJ2-2, with 12 nucleotides matching TRBD2. The clonotype comes from a human donor who received an intestinal transplant. The sequences come from unstimulated CD8+ T cells sorted from spleen or lymph node cells, collected before intestinal transplant. The CDR3 nucleotides are TGTGCCAGCAGTTCCAGACTAGCGGGAGCGGCCGGGGAGCTGTTTTTT. Its protein is CASSSRLAGAAGELFF.